The 19 T cell receptor beta chains presented below share a single source sample, sequenced in a study of OX40 agonist ivuxolimab in advanced cancers. Method: immunoSEQ multiplex PCR; TCRdb's copy keeps in-frame clones and lacks some. The sample consists of approximately 70,000 clones, about 81% of them appearing once. The sequenced sample was CD4+ or CD8+ T cells sorted from blood, obtained in a trial of the OX40 agonist ivuxolimab. The receptor source for this set is an adult with an advanced solid tumor such as melanoma, head and neck, liver or kidney cancer.

The CDR3 reads CASSPDRASYNEQFF. The CDR3 DNA reads TGTGCCAGCAGCCCAGACAGGGCCTCCTACAATGAGCAGTTCTTC. The genes are TRBV9 and TRBJ2-1, with 7 bases aligning to TRBD1. After removal of 4 bases from V and 0 bases from J, the junction contained 4 bases not matched to a gene. Germline CDR1 is SGDLS and CDR2 is YYNGEE. The CDR3 contains 15 residues.

The chain has TRBV7-9 and TRBJ2-5, with TRBD2 matching 8 bases. Germline V CDR1 and CDR2: SEHNR, FQNEAQ (reference sequence). CDR3 length equals 13 residues. J lost 5 bases, V lost 3 bases, and 2 bases had no gene match. The CDR3 spells CASSFPGGETQYF. The CDR3 DNA sequence: TGTGCCAGCAGCTTCCCGGGGGGGGAGACCCAGTACTTC.

As for this clone: Other DNA sequences in the same sample also yield this CDR3. This rearrangement joins TRBV4-3 to TRBJ2-3; no firm D call. CDR1 is LGHNA and CDR2 is YSLEER in the germline V gene. There are 14 residues in the CDR3. V dropped 0 bases and J dropped 1 base, with 5 bases sitting between them. DNA for the CDR3: TGCGCCAGCAGCCAAGATACGGGCACAGATACGCAGTATTTT. It encodes CASSQDTGTDTQYF.

Worth noting for this clone: This specimen includes other DNA sequences encoding the same CDR3. This sequence joins TRBV18 and TRBJ2-3; D call uncertain. The V gene's germline CDR1 is KGHSH and CDR2 LQKENI. Trimming took off 2 bases at V and 0 bases at J, with 0 bases between the two ends. The CDR3 totals 12 residues. This chain's CDR3 is CASSPSTDTQYF. The CDR3 nucleotides are TGTGCCAGCTCACCAAGCACAGATACGCAGTATTTT. Based on the CDR3 plus reference TRBV18 and TRBJ2-3, the full variable domain is NAGVMQNPRHLVRRRGQEARLRCSPMKGHSHVYWYRQLPEEGLKFMVYLQKENIIDESGMPKERFSAEFPKEGPSILRIQQVVRGDSAAYFCASSPSTDTQYFGPGTRLTVL.

The V gene is TRBV15, the J gene TRBJ1-1; D is possibly TRBD1 (5 bases). Germline CDR1 reads LNHNV; CDR2 reads YYDKDF (reference sequence). With 0 bases removed from V and 3 bases from J, the gap between germline ends came to 17 bases. The CDR3 is 17 residues long. CDR3 region: CATSRERGKGGHTEAFF. In DNA, the CDR3 is TGTGCCACCAGCAGAGAGAGGGGAAAGGGAGGTCACACTGAAGCTTTCTTT.

The chain recombines TRBV10-1 with TRBJ1-3; D perhaps matches TRBD1 (5 bases). CDR3 length: 15 amino acids. The V gene's germline CDR1 is WNHNN and CDR2 SYGVQD (reference sequence). V dropped 9 bases and J dropped 0 bases, with 15 bases sitting between them. CDR3 sequence reads: CARNGTYGSGNTIYF. DNA for the CDR3: TGCGCCAGAAACGGGACCTACGGCTCTGGAAACACCATATATTTT.

The chain carries TRBV25-1 and TRBJ2-3; D is perhaps TRBD2 (5 bases). There are 12 residues in the CDR3. The V gene's germline CDR1 is MGHDK and CDR2 SYGVNS. V was clipped by 1 base and J by 8 bases, with 7 bases between them. The CDR3 loop reads CASSESEVTQYF. The DNA of the CDR3 is TGTGCCAGCAGTGAATCGGAGGTTACGCAGTATTTT.

In nucleotides, the CDR3 is TGTGCCAGCAGCCTGCGGGGAGGGGGGAGGAGGACTGAAGCTTTCTTT. Protein: CASSLRGGGRRTEAFF. The rearrangement uses TRBV5-6 and TRBJ1-1; a weak D match, TRBD1 (6 bases). The V gene's germline CDR1 is SGHDT and CDR2 YYEEEE. V was shortened by 4 bases and J by 5 bases, with 21 bases between the two germline ends. This CDR3 region has 16 residues.

Remarks on this clone: The identical CDR3 is also encoded by other nucleotide sequences in the sample. This chain links TRBV13 with TRBJ1-2; D ambiguous. Germline-derived CDR1 and CDR2 are PRHDT and FYEKMQ (reference sequence). Trimming pared 6 bases from V and 2 bases from J, leaving 7 bases between. The CDR3 has 12 residues. The CDR3 region is CASRRSNYGYTF. CDR3 nucleotide sequence: TGTGCCAGCAGGAGGAGCAACTATGGCTACACCTTC. Using reference TRBV13 and TRBJ1-2 for the parts outside the CDR3, the full variable domain is AAGVIQSPRHLIKEKRETATLKCYPIPRHDTVYWYQQGPGQDPQFLISFYEKMQSDKGSIPDRFSAQQFSDYHSELNMSSLELGDSALYFCASRRSNYGYTFGSGTRLTVV.

The chain combines TRBV6-5 with TRBJ2-7, with a possible D match to TRBD1 (6 bases). Germline CDR1 is MNHEY and CDR2 is SVGAGI. The V and J ends lost 4 bases and 2 bases respectively, with 12 bases between them. The CDR3 has 14 amino acids. The CDR3 reads CASSLGHPPYEQYF. As DNA, the CDR3 is TGTGCCAGCAGTTTGGGACATCCTCCCTACGAGCAGTACTTC.

This clone has only a few counts. V and J are TRBV18 and TRBJ1-5, with 8 bases that match TRBD1. The trim removed 6 bases at V and 7 bases at J, leaving 5 bases unmatched. Germline V gives CDR1 KGHSH, CDR2 LQKENI. The CDR3 length is 13 residues. CDR3 region: CASSHTGGQPQHF. The CDR3 DNA reads as TGTGCCAGCTCTCATACAGGGGGACAGCCCCAGCATTTT.

With respect to this clone: Other DNA sequences in the sample encode the same CDR3. CDR3 region: CASSLEGIDGYTF. DNA for the CDR3: TGTGCCAGCAGCTTAGAGGGAATAGATGGCTACACCTTC. This sequence joins TRBV7-9 and TRBJ1-2; no firm D call. CDR3 length: 13 amino acids. The V end was cut by 1 base, the J end by 6 bases, with 9 bases between. Germline assignment: CDR1 SEHNR and CDR2 FQNEAQ (reference sequence).

The V call is TRBV7-9, the J call TRBJ2-3, with D tentatively TRBD2 (6 bases). Germline V gene data show CDR1 as SEHNR and CDR2 as FQNEAQ (reference sequence). Trimming left V 3 bases short and J 4 bases short, with 20 bases between. This CDR3 spans 17 amino acids. The CDR3 sequence is CASSFRRGGGGADTQYF. The DNA for the CDR3 is TGTGCCAGCAGCTTCCGGCGGGGTGGCGGAGGGGCAGATACGCAGTATTTT.

The chain is built from TRBV2 and TRBJ1-2, with no clear D. The germline V and J ends were trimmed by 4 bases and 7 bases, with 16 bases remaining between them. Germline lookup yields CDR1 SNHLY and CDR2 FYNNEI. The CDR3 has 14 residues. The CDR3 spells CASSVMRTLSGYTF. The CDR3 DNA is TGTGCCAGCAGTGTCATGCGAACCCTATCTGGCTACACCTTC.

This sequence joins TRBV28 and TRBJ1-1; D possibly corresponds to TRBD1 (5 bases). V shed 5 bases and J shed 8 bases, with 21 bases lying between them. This CDR3 region has 15 residues. Per germline, CDR1 MDHEN and CDR2 SYDVKM. The CDR3 sequence is CASSPDPGALPEAFF. The CDR3 coding sequence is TGTGCCAGCAGTCCCGATCCCGGGGCCTTGCCAGAAGCTTTCTTT.

The rearrangement joins TRBV7-3 to TRBJ2-1; D is unclear. The CDR3 spans 14 residues. CDR1 and CDR2 (germline): SGHTA, FQGTGA. The V and J ends lost 1 base and 2 bases respectively, with 6 bases between them. The CDR3, as DNA: TGTGCCAGCAGCTTAAATCCCACCTACAATGAGCAGTTCTTC. It codes for CASSLNPTYNEQFF.

The chain uses TRBV28 and TRBJ1-5; no clear D. V lost 6 bases and J lost 9, with 27 bases in between. The CDR3 sequence is 17 residues long. From germline, CDR1 is MDHEN and CDR2 SYDVKM. The CDR3 loop reads CASSLDPGSPFYRPQHF. CDR3 in DNA: TGTGCCAGCAGCCTAGACCCCGGATCCCCCTTTTACAGGCCCCAGCATTTT.

V gene TRBV4-3 combines with J gene TRBJ2-5; D is perhaps TRBD1 or TRBD2 (6 bases each). Trimming took 4 bases from V and 3 from J, leaving 15 bases between them. CDR1 LGHNA and CDR2 YSLEER come from the germline V gene. This CDR3 spans 15 amino acids. This chain's CDR3 is CASSRGATNKETQYF. In nucleotides, the CDR3 is TGCGCCAGCAGCCGGGGGGCTACAAATAAAGAGACCCAGTACTTC.

The rearrangement links TRBV20-1 to TRBJ1-2; D not certain. This CDR3 contains 11 residues. Looked up from germline, CDR1 is DFQATT and CDR2 is SNEGSKA (reference sequence). V lost 0 bases and J 10 bases, leaving 9 bases between the germline ends. The CDR3 here is CSARDGVSYTF. The CDR3, as DNA: TGCAGTGCTAGAGATGGGGTTTCCTACACCTTC.